Below are 22 T cell receptor beta chains sequenced from a single sample in a study of PD-1 blockade in classical Hodgkin lymphoma (TCRdb year 2020). The time point label on this specimen signifies: newly diagnosed, previously untreated cHL patient sample. Library preparation was by the immunoSEQ multiplex PCR assay. TCRdb carries this immuneACCESS record with in-frame sequences only. Its versions omit some clonotypes, under half of them owing to an unresolved V gene in the studies checked, with the rest unexplained. Here the sample has under 20,000 clones; about nine tenths occur a single time. Of the sample, about 4% is held by the ten largest clones. The sequenced sample was peripheral blood mononuclear cells (PBMCs). The receptors stem from a human donor with classical Hodgkin lymphoma.

The V call is TRBV5-1, the J call TRBJ2-1, with 12 nucleotides matching TRBD2. The CDR3 sequence is 16 residues long. The V and J ends lost 1 base and 4 bases, in that order; junction bases with no gene match: 3. Germline V lookup: CDR1 SGHRS, CDR2 YFSETQ. DNA for the CDR3: TGCGCCAGCAGCTTGCCTAGCGGGAGGGCGTACAATGAGCAGTTCTTC. Amino acid sequence: CASSLPSGRAYNEQFF.

The gene calls are TRBV5-1 and TRBJ2-2; no firm D call. The CDR3 extends over 14 amino acids. V lost 4 bases and J 2 bases, leaving 9 bases between the germline ends. Germline V lookup: CDR1 SGHRS, CDR2 YFSETQ. CDR3 DNA sequence: TGCGCCAGCAGCCTGACGGCAAACACCGGGGAGCTGTTTTTT. Its protein product is CASSLTANTGELFF.

The V gene is TRBV30, the J gene TRBJ1-6, with a weak D call TRBD1 (5 bases). Germline-derived CDR1 and CDR2 are GTSNPN and SVGIG (reference sequence). The CDR3 has 17 residues. The V gene lost 3 bases and the J gene lost 4 bases, with 19 bases spanning the gap. The CDR3 here is CAWSVNPGRGYNSPLHF. The CDR3 DNA reads as TGTGCCTGGAGCGTCAACCCGGGACGTGGGTATAATTCACCCCTCCACTTT.

This chain joins TRBV28 and TRBJ2-7; 7 bases match TRBD2. J gave up 1 base and V 5 bases, and 14 bases lay outside the gene matches. Germline V gene lookup returns CDR1 MDHEN and CDR2 SYDVKM. This CDR3 contains 17 residues. The DNA of the CDR3 is TGTGCCAGCAGTCCCCCCCGCGGTGGGGGGGGGTCCTACGAGCAGTACTTC. This gives the protein CASSPPRGGGGSYEQYF.

CDR3 DNA sequence: TGCGCCAGCAGCCAAGATCGATACAGGGGGGATGAAAAACTGTTTTTT. Its protein is CASSQDRYRGDEKLFF. The V and J genes are TRBV4-3 and TRBJ1-4; 8 nucleotides match TRBD1. This CDR3 is 16 amino acids long. Germline-derived CDR1 and CDR2 are LGHNA and YSLEER. J lost 6 bases, V lost 0 bases, and 6 bases had no gene match.

The table lists this clone with a count of one. This chain uses TRBV7-2 with TRBJ2-5; a weak D match, TRBD2 (5 bases). Trimming pared 4 bases from V and 2 bases from J, leaving 14 bases between. Germline values: CDR1 SGHTA, CDR2 FQGNSA. The CDR3 consists of 15 residues. CDR3 sequence reads: CASSWVGGLQETQYF. CDR3 DNA sequence: TGTGCCAGCAGCTGGGTGGGCGGGCTACAAGAGACCCAGTACTTC.

This chain links TRBV19 with TRBJ2-7; 9 nucleotides match TRBD1. With 9 bases clipped from V and 0 bases from J, the junction kept 3 bases outside the gene matches. From germline, CDR1 is LNHDA and CDR2 SQIVND (reference sequence). CDR3 size: 13 residues. The CDR3 DNA reads TGTGCCAGCGGGACAGGGCTCTCCTACGAGCAGTACTTC. Translated, it gives CASGTGLSYEQYF.

The chain links TRBV28 to TRBJ2-1; TRBD1 aligns across 8 bases. The CDR3 sequence is 15 residues long. V lost 3 bases to trimming and J lost 3 bases; unmatched junction nucleotides: 4. Germline V gene lookup returns CDR1 MDHEN and CDR2 SYDVKM. The CDR3 nucleotides are TGTGCCAGCAGTTTGCGGGACAGGTTCTACAATGAGCAGTTCTTC. Translating it yields CASSLRDRFYNEQFF.

This chain uses TRBV18 with TRBJ2-7; 7 nucleotides line up with TRBD2. J gave up 5 bases and V 1 base, and 8 bases lay outside the gene matches. Germline V gene data show CDR1 as KGHSH and CDR2 as LQKENI. The CDR3 length is 15 residues. The CDR3 loop is CASSPQFQGGNEQYF. CDR3 DNA: TGTGCCAGCTCACCACAATTTCAGGGAGGGAACGAGCAGTACTTC.

The genes are TRBV5-4 and TRBJ1-4, with D tentatively TRBD1 (5 bases). Trimming left V 0 bases short and J 3 bases short, with 15 bases between. Per the germline V gene, CDR1 is SGHNT and CDR2 is YYREEE (reference sequence). CDR3 length equals 17 residues. CDR3 protein: CASSLGVRAKANEKLFF. The DNA of the CDR3 is TGTGCCAGCAGCTTGGGGGTCAGGGCCAAAGCTAATGAAAAACTGTTTTTT.

CDR3 bases: TGTGCCAGCAGCTTAGACCAGAGCGGAAACAATGAGCAGTTCTTC. Its protein product is CASSLDQSGNNEQFF. This rearrangement joins TRBV11-3 to TRBJ2-1; the D gene is possibly TRBD2 (5 bases). Germline V gene lookup returns CDR1 SGHNT and CDR2 YENEEA. The CDR3 has 15 amino acids. The ends were cut back, 0 bases at V and 5 bases at J, with 11 bases in the middle. The complete variable domain, with remaining parts taken from reference TRBV11-3 and TRBJ2-1, reads EAGVVQSPRYKIIEKKQPVAFWCNPISGHNTLYWYLQNLGQGPELLIRYENEEAVDDSQLPKDRFSAERLKGVDSTLKIQPAELGDSAVYLCASSLDQSGNNEQFFGPGTRLTVL.

V is TRBV4-3 and J is TRBJ2-7; 10 nucleotides agree with TRBD1. CDR1 is LGHNA, CDR2 YSLEER, per germline. J lost 4 bases, V lost 0 bases, and 6 bases had no gene match. This CDR3 spans 16 amino acids. CDR3 nucleotide sequence: TGCGCCAGCAGCCAAGATTTGAGGACAGGGGGATACGAGCAGTACTTC. Translating it yields CASSQDLRTGGYEQYF.

The V gene is TRBV19, the J gene TRBJ2-1; 7 bases match TRBD2. The J segment lost 4 bases and the V segment lost 3 bases, leaving 6 bases of the junction unmatched. The CDR3 sequence is 15 residues long. CDR1 and CDR2 from the germline V gene are LNHDA and SQIVND (reference sequence). CDR3 bases: TGTGCCAGTAGTATGTCCCGAGCGGGGTACAATGAGCAGTTCTTC. It translates to CASSMSRAGYNEQFF.

As regards this clone: Other nucleotide sequences in the sample specify the same CDR3. The chain joins TRBV9 to TRBJ2-5; 12 positions match TRBD2. The CDR3 sequence is 18 residues long. The trim removed 2 bases at V and 3 bases at J, leaving 11 bases unmatched. Germline assignment: CDR1 SGDLS and CDR2 YYNGEE. CDR3 DNA sequence: TGTGCCAGCAGCGTGGGTCTAGCGGGAGGGCGGGGTGAAGAGACCCAGTACTTC. The encoded protein is CASSVGLAGGRGEETQYF.

CDR3 bases: TGTGCCAGCAGGCTTATACAACAGGGGGTGGATGAGCAGTTCTTC. Its translation is CASRLIQQGVDEQFF. The chain joins TRBV5-6 to TRBJ2-1, with 8 nucleotides matching TRBD1. With V trimmed by 5 bases and J by 8 bases, 12 bases remained unmatched. From germline, CDR1 is SGHDT and CDR2 YYEEEE. This CDR3 spans 15 amino acids.

This clone was counted a single time. The chain has TRBV11-2 and TRBJ1-4, with D perhaps TRBD1 (6 bases). This CDR3 has 15 amino acids. Trimming stripped 3 bases from V and 7 bases from J, with 15 bases between. Germline V gives CDR1 SGHAT, CDR2 FQNNGV. The DNA for the CDR3 is TGTGCCAGCAGCTTGGGGCAGGGGTTGGGTGAAAAACTGTTTTTT. Protein sequence: CASSLGQGLGEKLFF.

J is TRBJ2-5 and V is TRBV28, with D possibly TRBD2 on 6 matching bases. This CDR3 is 16 amino acids long. V lost 5 bases and J 5 bases, leaving 21 bases between the germline ends. CDR1 and CDR2 (germline): MDHEN, SYDVKM. The CDR3 bases are TGTGCCAGCAGTCCCCGTGGCGCGGGATTAAGCGAGACCCAGTACTTC. Translation: CASSPRGAGLSETQYF.

The chain is built from TRBV28 and TRBJ1-2, with 12 bases lining up with TRBD1. CDR1 is MDHEN and CDR2 is SYDVKM in the germline V gene. J was trimmed by 4 bases and V by 5 bases; bases with no gene match: 8. There are 16 residues in the CDR3. The CDR3 sequence: CASSVGQGAPIYGYTF. CDR3 bases: TGTGCCAGCAGTGTGGGACAGGGGGCACCGATCTATGGCTACACCTTC.

The chain links TRBV19 to TRBJ2-7, with D hard to call. V shed 5 bases and J shed 0 bases, with 8 bases lying between them. The germline V gene encodes CDR1 LNHDA and CDR2 SQIVND (reference sequence). The CDR3 extends over 13 amino acids. CDR3 region: CASSPSSSYEQYF. The CDR3 DNA reads TGTGCCAGTAGTCCGAGCAGCTCCTACGAGCAGTACTTC.

This rearrangement joins TRBV6-6 to TRBJ1-3; D is possibly TRBD1 (5 bases). The CDR3 covers 15 residues. V shed 2 bases and J shed 4 bases, with 12 bases lying between them. Germline CDR1 is MNHNY and CDR2 is SVGAGI (reference sequence). In DNA form, the CDR3 reads TGTGCCAGCAGTTACAAAGGGGCGCAAGGAAACACCATATATTTT. Translation: CASSYKGAQGNTIYF.

The gene calls are TRBV7-3 and TRBJ2-4; 12 bases map to TRBD1. The V gene end was trimmed by 4 bases and the J gene end by 0 bases; junction bases not matched to a gene: 13. CDR1 and CDR2 from the germline V gene are SGHTA and FQGTGA. The CDR3 is made up of 20 amino acids. CDR3 DNA sequence: TGTGCCAGCAGCTACGGTACGGGACAGGGGGCAAATAAAGCCAAAAACATTCAGTACTTC. The encoded protein is CASSYGTGQGANKAKNIQYF.

This clone was detected only a few times. V is TRBV5-6 and J is TRBJ2-3; TRBD1 aligns across 8 bases. Germline V gene sequence: CDR1 SGHDT, CDR2 YYEEEE. After removal of 0 bases from V and 2 bases from J, the junction contained 11 bases not matched to a gene. The CDR3 totals 18 residues. DNA for the CDR3: TGTGCCAGCAGCTTGGTTGCCTTTGGGACAGGTGCCACAGATACGCAGTATTTT. It is translated as CASSLVAFGTGATDTQYF.